A single sample gave rise to the 20 T cell receptor beta chains below, sequenced in a study of response to subunit inactivated influenza vaccine listed by TCRdb under 2018. Receptor amplification or capture employed RT-PCR. Sequencing instrument: Illumina HiSeq 2500. In-frame beta chains were kept once TCRdb had trimmed the public reads at Q25 with fastp and called clones with MiXCR. Entries are consolidated by CDR3 protein sequence, retaining the most common genes and DNA. In all, the sample holds fewer than 350,000 distinct CDR3 sequences, and around a fifth of those were seen once. About 9.4% of the sample lies in the top ten. Here the sequenced sample was PBMCs from blood, taken about 20 months after vaccination. The receptors originated from a man between 45 and 75 years old who received an inactivated influenza vaccine. Donor details come from another sample of the same person, matched by shared clones.

V and J are TRBV10-3 and TRBJ2-7, with 7 bases fitting TRBD1. The CDR3 spans 16 residues. The germline CDR1 and CDR2 sequences are ENHRY and SYGVKD. Trimming at V came to 6 bases and at J to 4 bases, leaving 15 bases not matched to a gene. Here the CDR3 DNA reads TGTGCCATCAGCCCAGGGGGTGGTCAGTCCAGGTACGAGCAGTACTTC. Its translation: CAISPGGGQSRYEQYF.

This clonotype has a count of ten or more. The V call is TRBV12-3 or TRBV12-4, the J call TRBJ1-2; no firm D call. The CDR3 is 14 residues long. The V end was cut by 7 bases, the J end by 2 bases, with 14 bases between. CDR3 protein: CASTNPPVNYGYTF. The CDR3 region has the DNA TGTGCCAGCACCAACCCCCCGGTAAACTATGGCTACACCTTC.

The rearrangement links TRBV6-2 or TRBV6-3 to TRBJ2-1; no reliable D call. Trimming removed 2 bases from V and 7 bases from J, with 9 bases in between. Germline CDR1 MNHEY, CDR2 SVGEGT. The CDR3 length is 13 residues. The CDR3 spells CASSYISQNEQFF. The CDR3, as DNA: TGTGCCAGCAGTTACATTTCCCAGAATGAGCAGTTCTTC.

This clonotype appeared many times. V gene TRBV12-3 or TRBV12-4 combines with J gene TRBJ1-1; D is perhaps TRBD1 (6 bases). The CDR3 runs 13 residues. V shed 2 bases and J shed 4 bases, with 8 bases lying between them. CDR3 sequence reads: CASSLWGATEAFF. CDR3 DNA: TGTGCCAGCAGTTTATGGGGGGCCACTGAAGCTTTCTTT.

This clonotype was seen repeatedly, ten times or more. The V call is TRBV4-1, the J call TRBJ1-2, with TRBD1 identical over 7 bases. Trimming removed 1 base from V and 3 bases from J; junction bases left unmatched: 5. There are 15 residues in the CDR3. Germline assignment: CDR1 MGHRA and CDR2 YSYEKL. The CDR3 here is CASSQVNRGDYGYTF. The CDR3 nucleotides are TGCGCCAGCAGCCAAGTTAACAGGGGTGACTATGGCTACACCTTC.

The chain joins TRBV20-1 to TRBJ1-2, with 8 bases that match TRBD1. Germline assignment: CDR1 DFQATT and CDR2 SNEGSKA (reference sequence). J gave up 8 bases and V 5 bases, and 16 bases lay outside the gene matches. The CDR3 runs to 15 residues. The CDR3 sequence is CSAYSPGQGGGGYTF. The CDR3 DNA is TGCAGTGCTTACTCCCCAGGACAGGGAGGCGGCGGCTACACCTTC.

The chain is built from TRBV12-3 or TRBV12-4 and TRBJ2-2; D perhaps matches TRBD2 (7 bases). CDR3 size: 14 residues. Trimming left V 2 bases short and J 6 bases short, with 10 bases between. The CDR3 here is CASSLQGRAGELFF. CDR3 coding DNA: TGTGCCAGCAGTTTACAGGGGAGGGCCGGGGAGCTGTTTTTT.

This clonotype was recorded a few times. The chain joins TRBV11-2 to TRBJ2-1; 9 bases are shared with TRBD2. V trimming: 1 base; J trimming: 0 bases; junction bases outside the gene matches: 7. The germline V gene has CDR1 SGHAT and CDR2 FQNNGV. CDR3 length: 18 residues. This CDR3 is CASSLGASGASSYNEQFF. CDR3 coding DNA: TGTGCCAGCAGCTTAGGGGCTAGCGGGGCAAGCTCCTACAATGAGCAGTTCTTC. Using reference TRBV11-2 and TRBJ2-1 for the parts outside the CDR3, the full variable domain is EAGVAQSPRYKIIEKRQSVAFWCNPISGHATLYWYQQILGQGPKLLIQFQNNGVVDDSQLPKDRFSAERLKGVDSTLKIQPAKLEDSAVYLCASSLGASGASSYNEQFFGPGTRLTVL.

This clonotype was recorded a few times. This sequence joins TRBV6-2 or TRBV6-3 and TRBJ2-2; 9 nucleotides match TRBD1. The CDR3 has 16 amino acids. The germline V gene encodes CDR1 MNHEY and CDR2 SVGEGT. V lost 6 bases, J lost 2 bases, and 7 bases stayed unmatched. CDR3 in DNA: TGTGCCAGCAGATCTAACAGGGGGCTCAACACCGGGGAGCTGTTTTTT. It codes for CASRSNRGLNTGELFF.

This chain links TRBV5-8 with TRBJ2-1, with 9 nucleotides matching TRBD1. This CDR3 spans 16 amino acids. Germline V gene sequence: CDR1 SGHTS, CDR2 YDEGEE. J lost 4 bases, V lost 4 bases, and 9 bases had no gene match. CDR3 protein: CASSLRDRALYNEQFF. For the CDR3, the DNA is TGTGCCAGCAGCCTCCGGGACAGGGCGCTTTACAATGAGCAGTTCTTC.

In its sample, this clonotype was seen a few times. The chain couples TRBV28 to TRBJ1-5, with TRBD1 matching over 8 bases. CDR1 MDHEN and CDR2 SYDVKM come from the germline V gene. V lost 6 bases to trimming and J lost 0 bases; unmatched junction nucleotides: 4. The CDR3 sequence is 15 residues long. The CDR3 protein is CASRPGTGSNQPQHF. CDR3 nucleotides: TGTGCCAGCAGGCCCGGGACAGGTAGCAATCAGCCCCAGCATTTT.

This clonotype was recorded at least ten times. V and J are TRBV10-2 and TRBJ2-7, with TRBD2 identical over 8 bases. Per germline, CDR1 WSHSY and CDR2 SAAADI. V gave up 3 bases and J gave up 7 bases; unmatched junction bases: 11. The CDR3 covers 15 residues. The CDR3 DNA follows: TGCGCCAGCAGTGAAACCCCGGGGGGGGCTGGGGAGCAGTACTTC. It translates to CASSETPGGAGEQYF.

The table lists this clonotype with many counts. The chain has TRBV12-3 or TRBV12-4 and TRBJ1-5, with D perhaps matching TRBD1 (5 bases). The CDR3 runs to 14 residues. Trimming removed 2 bases at V and 4 bases at J, with 9 bases between. The CDR3 DNA is TGTGCCAGCAGTTTACAAGGGGTTAATCAGCCCCAGCATTTT. This sequence encodes CASSLQGVNQPQHF.

Ten or more counts support this clonotype. The CDR3 DNA sequence: TGTGCCAGCAGCTTAAAGGGGCGGAGCTACGAGCAGTACTTC. Translating gives CASSLKGRSYEQYF. The chain carries TRBV7-9 and TRBJ2-7, with TRBD1 as a possible D gene (5 bases). V was trimmed by 2 bases and J by 3 bases, leaving 11 bases between them. The germline gives CDR1 SEHNR, CDR2 FQNEAQ (reference sequence). The length of the CDR3 is 14 residues.

V is TRBV20-1 and J is TRBJ1-5, with 9 bases matching TRBD1. Germline assignment: CDR1 DFQATT and CDR2 SNEGSKA (reference sequence). J lost 6 bases, V lost 6 bases, and 15 bases had no gene match. There are 16 residues in the CDR3. The CDR3 region is CSAPRQGGRSRQPQHF. In nucleotides, the CDR3 is TGCAGTGCCCCCAGACAGGGGGGGAGGAGCCGTCAGCCCCAGCATTTT.

The chain recombines TRBV29-1 with TRBJ2-1, with D possibly being TRBD2 (5 bases). Germline assignment: CDR1 SQVTM and CDR2 ANQGSEA. V dropped 7 bases and J dropped 4 bases, with 11 bases sitting between them. The CDR3 contains 12 residues. CDR3 DNA: TGCAGCGGCGTTCGGGGTTACAATGAGCAGTTCTTC. Protein: CSGVRGYNEQFF.

V is TRBV7-9 and J is TRBJ1-1, with 8 bases lining up with TRBD1. Trimming took 5 bases from V and 1 from J; bases not matched to a gene: 12. This CDR3 is 17 amino acids long. Per germline, CDR1 SEHNR and CDR2 FQNEAQ (reference sequence). CDR3 nucleotides: TGTGCCAGCAGCCCGAGGAGGACAGGGCCGAGGAACACTGAAGCTTTCTTT. Its protein product is CASSPRRTGPRNTEAFF.

The rearrangement joins TRBV4-1 to TRBJ2-4; D might be TRBD1 (6 bases). CDR3 length equals 13 residues. The ends were cut back, 1 base at V and 11 bases at J, with 12 bases in the middle. Germline values: CDR1 MGHRA, CDR2 YSYEKL. Written as DNA, the CDR3 is TGCGCCAGCAGCCAAGGGACAGAAGGCGTTCAGTACTTC. Translated, it gives CASSQGTEGVQYF.

V and J are TRBV10-3 and TRBJ2-7, with TRBD2 matching over 7 bases. The V and J ends lost 10 bases and 2 bases, in that order; junction bases with no gene match: 8. The germline V gene encodes CDR1 ENHRY and CDR2 SYGVKD. The CDR3 totals 13 residues. The CDR3 spells CATRLADPYEQYF. CDR3 in DNA: TGTGCCACGCGACTAGCCGATCCCTACGAGCAGTACTTC.

This clonotype showed up just a few times. The V gene is TRBV5-6, the J gene TRBJ2-6; no clear D gene. The germline V gene has CDR1 SGHDT and CDR2 YYEEEE. Trimming pared 4 bases from V and 4 bases from J, leaving 6 bases between. CDR3 size: 13 residues. The CDR3 reads CASSGVGANVLTF. CDR3 in DNA: TGTGCCAGCAGCGGGGTCGGGGCCAACGTCCTGACTTTC.